The entry below describes one T cell receptor (beta chain). Its antigen is undetermined. This CDR3 contains 14 residues. Germline loops: CDR1 SGHVS, CDR2 FNYEAQ. Trimming took 5 bases from V and 6 from J, leaving 17 bases between them. These data belong to a study of shared clonotypes between healthy human individuals. Study conclusions and caveats: Sharing across four donors was highest in naive CD4 (around 5%) and lowest in memory CD8 (around 0.4%).

As processed by the authors: Filtering differed for immunoSEQ, which gave only junction sequences without quality scores. The method was immunoSEQ multiplex PCR; TCRdb's version includes in-frame clones alone and lacks a portion of them. V and J calls and clone size follow that table, whereas D and trimming were derived from the DNA. The table has around 100,000 clones, less than 80% seen once. The sample taken for sequencing was memory CD8+ T cells sorted from blood. Noted subset: CD45RO+ cells pooled with CCR7-negative TemRA cells. This rearrangement joins TRBV7-6 to TRBJ2-7; tentative D call: TRBD2 (6 bases). The source is a woman under 40 in good health. The CDR3 protein is CASSPGPPGGEQYF. CDR3 nucleotide sequence: TGTGCCAGCAGCCCCGGGCCCCCCGGGGGCGAGCAGTACTTC.